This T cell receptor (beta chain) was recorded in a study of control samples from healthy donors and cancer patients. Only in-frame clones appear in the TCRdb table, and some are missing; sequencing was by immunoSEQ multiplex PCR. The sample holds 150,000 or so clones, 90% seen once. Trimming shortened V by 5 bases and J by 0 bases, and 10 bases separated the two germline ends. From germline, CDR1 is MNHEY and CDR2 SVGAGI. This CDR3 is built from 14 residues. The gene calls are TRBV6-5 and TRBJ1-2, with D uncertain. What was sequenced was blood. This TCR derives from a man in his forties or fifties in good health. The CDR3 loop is CASSHRGSNYGYTF. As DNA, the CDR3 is TGTGCCAGCAGTCATCGGGGATCTAACTATGGCTACACCTTC.